The rows below give T cell receptor beta chains drawn from one sample of a study of graft-versus-host responses after intestinal transplantation. Profiling relied on immunoSEQ multiplex PCR, and the TCRdb table lists in-frame clones only, not all of them. This sample has around 28,000 clones, with approximately 87% found just once. The source material was PBMCs, sampled around 28 days after intestinal transplant. Receptors were obtained from a human patient who received an intestinal transplant, so some T cells may come from the graft donor. The conserved cysteine and the conserved F or W are not part of the CDR3 here.

V: TRBV7-9
length: 13
CDR3: ASSLAGPLYNEQF

V: TRBV28
length: 13
CDR3: ASSPTGQVHYGYT

V: TRBV18
length: 13
CDR3: ASSPPTGLADTQY

V: TRBV20-1
length: 9
CDR3: SARVQEGYT

V: TRBV5-4
length: 9
CDR3: ASSSVGEQF

V: TRBV9
length: 13
CDR3: ASSVAGQGSYEQY

V: TRBV18
length: 12
CDR3: ANSPLDRHTEAF

V: TRBV5-1
length: 13
CDR3: ASSLGLAAYNEQF

V: TRBV27
length: 11
CDR3: ASSLYSYNEQF

V: TRBV2
length: 13
CDR3: ASSKRQGLDTEAF

V: TRBV6-1
length: 12
CDR3: ASPGTGSGETQY

V: TRBV18
length: 12
CDR3: ASSPPGQQNEQF

V: TRBV19
length: 14
CDR3: ASTARTYTSTDTQY

V: TRBV4-1
length: 13
CDR3: ASSQEIAAYNEQF

V: TRBV6-4
length: 16
CDR3: ASSEEIRGYPWYYGYT

V: TRBV11-2
length: 12
CDR3: ASSLTSDIETQY

V: TRBV19
length: 12
CDR3: ASSIDLAGYEQY

V: TRBV11-2
length: 12
CDR3: ASSYRGGPYEQY

V: TRBV30
length: 11
CDR3: AWFVGGGGEAF

V: TRBV15
length: 18
CDR3: ATSSSEPDRAQVNTGELF

V: TRBV4-2
length: 13
CDR3: ASSQEWTGAYEQY

V: TRBV4-1
length: 15
CDR3: ASSQLGLAGGTYEQY

V: TRBV28
length: 12
CDR3: ASSLRTGGHEQY

V: TRBV7-9
length: 14
CDR3: ASSLGQGVELDEQF

V: TRBV7-2
length: 13
CDR3: ASSFAGTGGTEAF

V: TRBV6-5
length: 13
CDR3: SLHSGATYFNEQF

V: TRBV19
length: 11
CDR3: ASSIIGANTIY

V: TRBV7-9
length: 11
CDR3: ASSLAPNYEQY

V: TRBV5-6
length: 12
CDR3: ASSLPGHSYEQY

V: TRBV29-1
length: 10
CDR3: SVRRGADEQY

V: TRBV11-1
length: 15
CDR3: ASSPGLAGGMHNEQF

V: TRBV6-1
length: 11
CDR3: ASSGGRPGTQY

V: TRBV7-3
length: 10
CDR3: ASSLDGGEAF

V: TRBV4-1
length: 13
CDR3: ASSQVAPGTGELF

V: TRBV19
length: 11
CDR3: ASSAGFTYEQY

V: TRBV6-5
length: 12
CDR3: ASSYDSANTEAF

V: TRBV27
length: 12
CDR3: ASSFSQNFLGQY

V: TRBV9
length: 15
CDR3: ASSAVLAGANTGELF

V: TRBV6-6
length: 12
CDR3: ASSPGSGGQPQH

V: TRBV10-1
length: 13
CDR3: ASSTEGMSYNEQF

V: TRBV28
length: 14
CDR3: ASSLGGAPLGYGYT

V: TRBV9
length: 10
CDR3: ASSVKGSPLH

V: TRBV6-5
length: 13
CDR3: ASSDRGSGANVLT

V: TRBV4-1
length: 14
CDR3: ASSPSSGGPRETQY

V: TRBV10-3
length: 13
CDR3: AISLSGSGPHTQY

V: TRBV13
length: 15
CDR3: ASSLVLDGRDGDEQF

V: TRBV10-3
length: 16
CDR3: AISDPTGSGVLGTEAF

V: TRBV30
length: 12
CDR3: AWSVQVYTGELF

V: TRBV4-1
length: 10
CDR3: ASSWVAGELF

V: TRBV9
length: 14
CDR3: ASSVVPTGRAYEQY

V: TRBV7-9
length: 13
CDR3: ASSLGQVFSYEQY

V: TRBV2
length: 10
CDR3: ASRDTNEKLF

V: TRBV19
length: 15
CDR3: ASSPWDRGRGNQPQH

V: TRBV29-1
length: 11
CDR3: SVSQLAKNIQY

V: TRBV6-6
length: 12
CDR3: ASSGTGGVYGYT